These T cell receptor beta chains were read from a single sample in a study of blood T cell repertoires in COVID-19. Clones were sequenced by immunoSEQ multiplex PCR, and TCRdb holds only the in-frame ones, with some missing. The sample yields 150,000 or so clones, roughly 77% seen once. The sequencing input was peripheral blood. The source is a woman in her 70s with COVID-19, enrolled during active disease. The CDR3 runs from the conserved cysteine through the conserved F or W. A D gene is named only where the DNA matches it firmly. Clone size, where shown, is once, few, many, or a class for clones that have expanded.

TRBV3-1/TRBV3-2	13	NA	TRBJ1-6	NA	CASSQGGVAPLHF	TGTGCCAGCAGCCAAGGGGGGGTGGCACCCCTCCACTTT
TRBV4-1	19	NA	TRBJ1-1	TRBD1	CASSQERIQGANKGTEAFF	TGCGCCAGCAGCCAAGAACGGATCCAGGGGGCTAATAAAGGCACTGAAGCTTTCTTT
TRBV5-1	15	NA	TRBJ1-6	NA	CASSLDSLYNSPLHF	TGCGCCAGCAGCTTGGACAGTTTGTATAATTCACCCCTCCACTTT
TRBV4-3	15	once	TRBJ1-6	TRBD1	CASSQAQGISSPLHF	TGCGCCAGCAGCCAAGCACAGGGGATTAGTTCACCCCTCCACTTT
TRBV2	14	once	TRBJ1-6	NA	CASTTGRITSPLHF	TGTGCCAGCACCACAGGGAGAATAACTTCACCCCTCCACTTT
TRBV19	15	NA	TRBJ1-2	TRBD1	CASSMTWTGQYGYTF	TGTGCCAGTAGTATGACCTGGACAGGGCAATATGGCTACACCTTC
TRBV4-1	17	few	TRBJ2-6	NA	CASSARLPVPGANVLTF	TGCGCCAGCAGCGCAAGATTACCGGTCCCTGGGGCCAACGTCCTGACTTTC
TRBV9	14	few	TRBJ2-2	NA	CASTIEGDTGELFF	TGTGCCAGCACCATCGAGGGGGACACCGGGGAGCTGTTTTTT
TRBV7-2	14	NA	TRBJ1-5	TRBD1	CASSPTGPYQPQHF	TGTGCCAGCAGCCCGACAGGGCCTTATCAGCCCCAGCATTTT
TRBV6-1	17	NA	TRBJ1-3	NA	CASSESRLVSSGNTIYF	TGTGCCAGCAGTGAAAGCCGATTGGTGAGCTCTGGAAACACCATATATTTT
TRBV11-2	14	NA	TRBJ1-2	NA	CASTPSGGSYGYTF	TGTGCCAGCACCCCGAGTGGGGGCAGCTATGGCTACACCTTC
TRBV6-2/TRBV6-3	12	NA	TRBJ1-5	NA	CASSSPGAPQHF	TGTGCCAGCAGCTCACCAGGGGCGCCCCAGCATTTT
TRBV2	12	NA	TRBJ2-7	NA	CASSLSFYEQYF	TGTGCCAGCAGCCTTTCCTTCTACGAGCAGTACTTC
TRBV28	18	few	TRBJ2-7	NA	CASSLKGGPAGRFYEQYF	TGTGCCAGCAGTTTAAAAGGTGGTCCGGCAGGGCGGTTCTACGAGCAGTACTTC
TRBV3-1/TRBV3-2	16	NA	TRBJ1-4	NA	CASSQGSRGEGEKLFF	TGTGCCAGCAGCCAAGGCTCTCGAGGGGAGGGGGAAAAACTGTTTTTT
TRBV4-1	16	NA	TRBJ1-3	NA	CASSQDPGMRGNTIYF	TGCGCCAGCAGCCAAGATCCCGGTATGCGGGGAAACACCATATATTTT
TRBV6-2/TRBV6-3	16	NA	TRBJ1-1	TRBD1	CASSYKQGATNTEAFF	TGTGCCAGCAGTTATAAGCAGGGGGCAACGAACACTGAAGCTTTCTTT
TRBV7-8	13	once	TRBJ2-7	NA	CAPRGRNSYEQYF	TGTGCCCCCCGTGGCAGGAACTCCTACGAGCAGTACTTC
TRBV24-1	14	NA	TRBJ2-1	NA	CATSDSDSLNEQFF	TGTGCCACCAGTGACAGCGACAGTCTGAATGAGCAGTTCTTC
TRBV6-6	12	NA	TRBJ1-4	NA	CASGTGYEKLFF	TGTGCCAGCGGAACAGGGTATGAAAAACTGTTTTTT
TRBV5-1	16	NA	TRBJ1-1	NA	CASSLSGGTLSAEAFF	TGCGCCAGCAGCTTGTCGGGGGGGACGCTTTCGGCTGAAGCTTTCTTT
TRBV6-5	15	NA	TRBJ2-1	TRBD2	CASRGLAGGPGEQFF	TGTGCCAGCAGGGGACTAGCGGGGGGGCCGGGTGAGCAGTTCTTC
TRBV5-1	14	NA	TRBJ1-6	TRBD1	CASSLGQGNSPLHF	TGCGCCAGCAGCTTGGGACAGGGGAATTCACCCCTCCACTTT
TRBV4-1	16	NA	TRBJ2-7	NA	CASSPLQAQGLYEQYF	TGCGCCAGCAGCCCGTTACAGGCCCAGGGCCTCTACGAGCAGTACTTC
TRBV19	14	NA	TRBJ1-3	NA	CASSKGTPGNTIYF	TGTGCCAGTAGTAAAGGGACACCTGGAAACACCATATATTTT
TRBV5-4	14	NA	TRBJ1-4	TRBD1	CASCRQGPNEKLFF	TGTGCCAGCTGCAGACAGGGGCCTAATGAAAAACTGTTTTTT
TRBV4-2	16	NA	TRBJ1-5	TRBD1	CASSLGTGGEDQPQHF	TGTGCCAGCAGCCTGGGGACAGGGGGGGAGGATCAGCCCCAGCATTTT
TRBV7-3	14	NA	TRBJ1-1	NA	CASSLLPRGAEAFF	TGTGCCAGCAGCTTACTGCCTCGGGGGGCTGAAGCTTTCTTT